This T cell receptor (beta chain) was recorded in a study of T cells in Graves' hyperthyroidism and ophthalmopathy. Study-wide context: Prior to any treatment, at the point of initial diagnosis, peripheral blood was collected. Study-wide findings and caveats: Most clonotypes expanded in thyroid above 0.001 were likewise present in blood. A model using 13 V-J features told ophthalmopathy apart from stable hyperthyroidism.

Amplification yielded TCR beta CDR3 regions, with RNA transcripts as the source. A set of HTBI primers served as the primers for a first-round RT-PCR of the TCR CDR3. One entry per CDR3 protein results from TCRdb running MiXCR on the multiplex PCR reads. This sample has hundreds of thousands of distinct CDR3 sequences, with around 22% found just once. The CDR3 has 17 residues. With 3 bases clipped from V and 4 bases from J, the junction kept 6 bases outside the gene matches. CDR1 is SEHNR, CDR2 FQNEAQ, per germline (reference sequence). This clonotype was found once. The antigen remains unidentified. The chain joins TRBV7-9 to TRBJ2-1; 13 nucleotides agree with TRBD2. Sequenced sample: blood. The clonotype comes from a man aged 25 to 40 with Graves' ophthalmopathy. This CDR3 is CASSLGLAGNFYNEQFF. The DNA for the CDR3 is TGTGCCAGCAGCTTGGGACTAGCGGGAAACTTTTACAATGAGCAGTTCTTC. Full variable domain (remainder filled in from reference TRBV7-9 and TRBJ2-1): DTGVSQNPRHKITKRGQNVTFRCDPISEHNRLYWYRQTLGQGPEFLTYFQNEAQLEKSRLLSDRFSAERPKGSFSTLEIQRTEQGDSAMYLCASSLGLAGNFYNEQFFGPGTRLTVL.